These T cell receptor beta chains were read from a single sample in a study of monozygotic twins with inflammatory bowel disease. Using the 5' RACE reads, TCRdb records one entry per CDR3 protein without DNA. This listing includes roughly 160,000 distinct CDR3 sequences. The sequencing input was blood. The source is a human donor with ulcerative colitis or Crohn's disease, or a healthy co-twin of an affected twin (not recorded which). The CDR3 runs from the conserved cysteine through the conserved F or W.

TRBJ1-5 TRBV18 CASSPISDQPQHF
TRBJ2-7 TRBV6-2/TRBV6-3 CASSYGQGSTHEQYF
TRBJ1-1 TRBV7-2 CASSLVSVEAFF
TRBJ1-3 TRBV5-4 CASSLGQASGNTIYF
TRBJ1-1 TRBV20-1 CSANSFKGSTEAFF
TRBJ1-3 TRBV5-1 CASSLGATGSGNTIYF
TRBJ1-4 TRBV5-1 CASSLTGWAGPTNEKLFF
TRBJ2-2 TRBV24-1 CATEGFPSAGELFF
TRBJ1-1 TRBV7-2 CASSLQVSTEAFF
TRBJ1-5 TRBV24-1 CATSDPRTGRNQPQHF
TRBJ1-2 TRBV7-2 CASSPGRGDGYTF
TRBJ2-1 TRBV30 CAWSAMAAYEQFF
TRBJ2-3 TRBV5-6 CASSLEVSGNPDTQYF
TRBJ1-6 TRBV12-3/TRBV12-4 CASSQGVRINSPLHF
TRBJ1-1 TRBV19 CASPLFGNPTEAFF
TRBJ2-7 TRBV20-1 CSARDQGKSYEQYF
TRBJ1-1 TRBV20-1 CSARRGAGTEAFF
TRBJ2-3 TRBV6-1 CASSEGLSSTDTQYF
TRBJ2-6 TRBV3-1 CASSQDRVPGLVFGANVLTF
TRBJ2-7 TRBV4-3 CASSQDLAGVSYEQYF
TRBJ1-5 TRBV20-1 CSACPTGGWNQPQHF
TRBJ2-6 TRBV9 CASSSFAGANVLTF
TRBJ2-1 TRBV5-1 CASRASGDHEQFF
TRBJ2-6 TRBV19 CAGSIGVGGFLSGANVLTF
TRBJ1-3 TRBV5-4 CASSLDAGSGGNTIYF
TRBJ1-2 TRBV10-3 CAISESGYRGYTF
TRBJ1-2 TRBV6-1 CASRPGTGTGYGYTF
TRBJ1-1 TRBV18 CASSPMDKAFF
TRBJ1-2 TRBV28 CASSFRTELGGYTF
TRBJ2-5 TRBV5-1 CASSADGQGRKTQYF
TRBJ2-7 TRBV28 CASSFLGDEQYF
TRBJ2-7 TRBV20-1 CSAPGDRAISEQYF
TRBJ1-1 TRBV7-9 CASRAGGAGNTEAFF
TRBJ1-1 TRBV11-2 CASGFRGMTEAFF
TRBJ2-2 TRBV20-1 CSARTGPVELFF